This TCR beta chain was found in a study of blood T cell repertoires in COVID-19. On the study more broadly: From the United States, Italy and Spain came samples of acute and convalescent COVID-19. From T cells, B-cell-depleted T cells, or PBMCs came the material, which was cDNA or gDNA.

CDR1 and CDR2 from the germline V gene are SNHLY and FYNNEI. CDR3 length equals 13 residues. J gave up 6 bases and V 8 bases, and 9 bases lay outside the gene matches. Original data processing: Quantification of nucleated cells was approximated via reference gene primer amplification. Using immunoSEQ multiplex PCR, the repertoire was profiled, and TCRdb retains in-frame clones only, with some absent. That table is the source of V, J and clone size, and D and trimming were worked out from the DNA. Of 95,000 to 150,000 clones in the sample, 82% were seen once. The TCR sequence derives from a woman in her seventies with acute or convalescent COVID-19. V and J are TRBV2 and TRBJ2-7, with 8 bases that match TRBD1. The specimen sequenced was peripheral blood. In DNA form, the CDR3 reads TGTGCCAGCGGGCAGGGGGCCTTTGGCGAGCAGTACTTC. It codes for CASGQGAFGEQYF.